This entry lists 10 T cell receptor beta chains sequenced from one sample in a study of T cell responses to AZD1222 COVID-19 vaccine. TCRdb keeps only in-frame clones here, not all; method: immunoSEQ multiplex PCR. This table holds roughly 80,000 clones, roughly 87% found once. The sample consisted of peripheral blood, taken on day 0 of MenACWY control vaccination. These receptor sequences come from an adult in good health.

The CDR3, as DNA: TGTGCCAGCAGCTTAGCGATCGGGGGTAATTCACCCCTCCACTTT. Translation gives CASSLAIGGNSPLHF. The rearrangement uses TRBV7-2 and TRBJ1-6, with D possibly being TRBD1 (5 bases). The CDR3 sequence is 15 residues long. With 0 bases removed from V and 6 bases from J, the gap between germline ends came to 9 bases. From germline, CDR1 is SGHTA and CDR2 FQGNSA.

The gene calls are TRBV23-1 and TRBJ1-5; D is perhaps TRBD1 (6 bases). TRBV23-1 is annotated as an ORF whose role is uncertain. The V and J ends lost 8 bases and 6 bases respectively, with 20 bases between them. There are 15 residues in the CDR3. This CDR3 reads CASLPVWDITQPQHF. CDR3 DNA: TGCGCCAGCCTCCCCGTCTGGGACATAACTCAGCCCCAGCATTTT.

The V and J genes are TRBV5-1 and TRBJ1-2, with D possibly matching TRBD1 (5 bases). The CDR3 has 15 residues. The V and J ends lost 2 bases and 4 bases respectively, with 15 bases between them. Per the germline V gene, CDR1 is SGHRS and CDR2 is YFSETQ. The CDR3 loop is CASSFLRDGLYGYTF. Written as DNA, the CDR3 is TGCGCCAGCAGCTTCCTCCGGGACGGACTCTATGGCTACACCTTC.

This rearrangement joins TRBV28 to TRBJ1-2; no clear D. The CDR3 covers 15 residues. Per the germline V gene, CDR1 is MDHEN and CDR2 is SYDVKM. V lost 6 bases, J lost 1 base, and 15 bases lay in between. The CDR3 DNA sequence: TGTGCCAGCAGACAACCACCGGGAATTAACTATGGCTACACCTTC. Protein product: CASRQPPGINYGYTF.

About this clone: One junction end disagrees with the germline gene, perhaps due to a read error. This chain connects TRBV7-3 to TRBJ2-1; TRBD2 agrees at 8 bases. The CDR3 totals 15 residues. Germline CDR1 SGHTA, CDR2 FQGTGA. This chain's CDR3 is CASSLSGGSSNEQFF. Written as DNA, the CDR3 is TGTGCCAGCAGCTTAAGCGGGGGGTCCTCCAATGAGCAGTTCTTC.

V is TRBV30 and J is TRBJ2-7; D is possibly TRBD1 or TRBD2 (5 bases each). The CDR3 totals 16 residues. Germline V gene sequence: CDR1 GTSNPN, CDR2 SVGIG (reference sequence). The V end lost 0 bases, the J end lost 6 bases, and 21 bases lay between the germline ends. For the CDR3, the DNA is TGTGCCTGGAGTGTACTTGCCCGGCAGGGCCGGGGCGAGCAGTACTTC. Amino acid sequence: CAWSVLARQGRGEQYF. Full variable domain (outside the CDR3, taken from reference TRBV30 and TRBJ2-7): SQTIHQWPATLVQPVGSPLSLECTVEGTSNPNLYWYRQAAGRGLQLLFYSVGIGQISSEVPQNLSASRPQDRQFILSSKKLLLSDSGFYLCAWSVLARQGRGEQYFGPGTRLTVT.

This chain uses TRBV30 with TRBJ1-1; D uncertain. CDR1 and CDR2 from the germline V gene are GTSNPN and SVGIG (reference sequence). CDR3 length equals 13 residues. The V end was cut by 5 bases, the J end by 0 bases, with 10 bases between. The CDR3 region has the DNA TGTGCCTGGCAAAGGCAGATGAACACTGAAGCTTTCTTT. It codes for CAWQRQMNTEAFF.

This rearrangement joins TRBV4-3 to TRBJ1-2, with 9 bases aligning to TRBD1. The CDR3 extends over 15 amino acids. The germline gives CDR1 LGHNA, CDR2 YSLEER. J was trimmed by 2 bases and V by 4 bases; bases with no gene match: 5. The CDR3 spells CASSLSGTGNYGYTF. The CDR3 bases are TGCGCCAGCAGCCTTTCCGGGACAGGGAACTATGGCTACACCTTC.

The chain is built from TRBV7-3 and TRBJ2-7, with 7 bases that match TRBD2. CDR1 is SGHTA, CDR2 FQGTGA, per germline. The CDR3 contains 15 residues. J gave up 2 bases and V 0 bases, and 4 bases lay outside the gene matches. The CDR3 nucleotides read TGTGCCAGCAGCTTAACTGGACTAGTCCCCTACGAGCAGTACTTC. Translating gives CASSLTGLVPYEQYF. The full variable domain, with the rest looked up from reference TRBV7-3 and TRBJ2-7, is GAGVSQTPSNKVTEKGKYVELRCDPISGHTALYWYRQSLGQGPEFLIYFQGTGAADDSGLPNDRFFAVRPEGSVSTLKIQRTERGDSAVYLCASSLTGLVPYEQYFGPGTRLTVT.

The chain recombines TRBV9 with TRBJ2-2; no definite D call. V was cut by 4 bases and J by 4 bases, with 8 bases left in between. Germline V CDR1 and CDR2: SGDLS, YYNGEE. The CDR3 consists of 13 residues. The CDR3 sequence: CASSWASTGELFF. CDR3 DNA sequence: TGTGCCAGCAGCTGGGCTAGCACCGGGGAGCTGTTTTTT. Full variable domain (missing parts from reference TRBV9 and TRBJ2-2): DSGVTQTPKHLITATGQRVTLRCSPRSGDLSVYWYQQSLDQGLQFLIQYYNGEERAKGNILERFSAQQFPDLHSELNLSSLELGDSALYFCASSWASTGELFFGEGSRLTVL.